This note documents a single T cell receptor (beta chain) sequence. Which antigen it targets is not known. Base qualities are not provided; no much larger clone lies one nucleotide away. The data derive from a study of cytomegalovirus exposure and HLA in healthy donors (dated by TCRdb to about 2017). General notes on the study: According to a later analysis, one platform produced both the roughly 120 validation repertoires and the approximately 660 repertoires of the first cohort. The study was designed to test whether signatures of past pathogen exposure could be identified by cataloging public T cell receptors. Along with the approximately 700-subject first cohort, a separate validation cohort of more than 90 different subjects was used. High-throughput TCR immunosequencing, statistical association of individual TCRs with disease status, and machine learning were combined to predict cytomegalovirus infection status.

In the germline V gene, CDR1 corresponds to LGHNA and CDR2 to YSLEER. Including cysteine and phenylalanine, the CDR3 has 14 amino acids. Left in the record is the CDR3 DNA by itself, 42 bases read in frame from the first base. For this chain, trimming is 4 bases at the V end and 4 bases at the J end, and the number of junction bases without a gene match is 3. The donors were included in the validation cohort of approximately 120 subjects, a group kept apart from the roughly 700-subject first cohort. What the work shows at the level of the full study, not this receptor alone: In the study, some 160 TCR beta chains were listed as associated with cytomegalovirus. In a later analysis, TCRs clustered in the first cohort were found to also tend to co-occur in the roughly 130 validation repertoires, with 85% to 95% of cluster scores above 0. Across donors, most TCR sequences were observed very rarely, whereas some public TCRs were present in many individuals. In both the original and validation cohorts, the classifier was reported to diagnose cytomegalovirus status with high specificity and sensitivity. The authors suggested that the approach could potentially be extended to other disease states and immunological phenotypes. A few of the identified cytomegalovirus-associated TCR beta chains were confirmed in vitro to be specific for cytomegalovirus antigens. A later analysis had no HLA typing for the validation cohort, so co-occurrence there was scored across all 130 or so repertoires.

The receptor library was made with the immunoSEQ multiplex PCR assay. On the study's bioinformatics: To diagnose cytomegalovirus status from the catalog of TCR beta chain sequences, a statistical classification framework was built. TCRdb re-hosts the immuneACCESS table, in-frame sequences only. Its copies lack some clones; in the studies checked, an unresolved V gene accounts for under half of them, and the cause for the rest is not known. D and trimming were read from the DNA, whereas the V and J calls and clone size are those reported in that table. Across this sample there are about 130,000 clones, with approximately 91% seen only once. The top ten clonotypes cover approximately 1.5% of the sample.

This chain joins TRBV4-3 to TRBJ2-1; the junction holds 8 bases that match TRBD2. The sequence derives from a man aged 25 to 40 in good health and CMV-seronegative. Sequencing input: PBMCs. The DNA reads as follows: TGCGCCAGCAGCCCGGGACTAGAATACAATGAGCAGTTCTTC. Protein translation: CASSPGLEYNEQFF.